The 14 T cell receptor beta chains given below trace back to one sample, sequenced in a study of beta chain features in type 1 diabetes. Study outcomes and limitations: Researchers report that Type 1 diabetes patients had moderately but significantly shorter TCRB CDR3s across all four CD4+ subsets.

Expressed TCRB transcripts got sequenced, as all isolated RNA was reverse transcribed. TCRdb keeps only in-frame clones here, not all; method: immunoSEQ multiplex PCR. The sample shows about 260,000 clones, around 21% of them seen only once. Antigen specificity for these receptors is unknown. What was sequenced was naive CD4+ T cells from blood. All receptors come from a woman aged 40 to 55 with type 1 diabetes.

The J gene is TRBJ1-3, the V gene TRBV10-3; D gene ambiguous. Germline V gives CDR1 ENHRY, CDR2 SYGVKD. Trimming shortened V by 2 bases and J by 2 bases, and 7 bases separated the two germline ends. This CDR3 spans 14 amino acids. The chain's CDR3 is CAISETQPGNTIYF. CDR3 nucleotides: TGTGCCATCAGTGAGACACAGCCTGGAAACACCATATATTTT.

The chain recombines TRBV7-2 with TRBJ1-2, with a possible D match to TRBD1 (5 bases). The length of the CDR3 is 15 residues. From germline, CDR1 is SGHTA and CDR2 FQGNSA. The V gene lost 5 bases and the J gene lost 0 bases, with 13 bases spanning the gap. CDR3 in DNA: TGTGCCAGCAGCCCAGTCGGGGGTTCTAACTATGGCTACACCTTC. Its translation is CASSPVGGSNYGYTF.

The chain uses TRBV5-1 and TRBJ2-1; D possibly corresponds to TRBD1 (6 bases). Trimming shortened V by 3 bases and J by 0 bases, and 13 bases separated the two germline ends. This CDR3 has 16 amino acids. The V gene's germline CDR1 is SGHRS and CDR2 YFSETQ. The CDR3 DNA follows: TGCGCCAGCAGCTCAGGGACATCGAGCTCCTACAATGAGCAGTTCTTC. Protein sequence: CASSSGTSSSYNEQFF.

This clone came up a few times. CDR3 residues: CASSQGTSGSRNEQFF. DNA for the CDR3: TGTGCCAGCAGCCAAGGGACTAGCGGGAGTCGGAATGAGCAGTTCTTC. The chain uses TRBV9 and TRBJ2-1; 14 positions match TRBD2. Germline V gene sequence: CDR1 SGDLS, CDR2 YYNGEE. V lost 4 bases and J lost 7; bases outside the gene matches: 7. This CDR3 contains 16 residues.

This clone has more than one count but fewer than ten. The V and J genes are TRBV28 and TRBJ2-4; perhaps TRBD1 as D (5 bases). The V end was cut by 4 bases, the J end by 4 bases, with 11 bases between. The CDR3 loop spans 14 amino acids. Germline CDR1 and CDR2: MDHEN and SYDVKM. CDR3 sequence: CASSSDRRKNIQYF. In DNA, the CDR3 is TGTGCCAGCAGTTCAGACAGACGGAAAAACATTCAGTACTTC.

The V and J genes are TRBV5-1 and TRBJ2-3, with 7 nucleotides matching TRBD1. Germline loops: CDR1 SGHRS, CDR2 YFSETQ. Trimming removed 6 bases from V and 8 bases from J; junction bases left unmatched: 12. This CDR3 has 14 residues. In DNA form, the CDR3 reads TGCGCCAGCACCCTGCCGGGACAGTTCCTTACGCAGTATTTT. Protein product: CASTLPGQFLTQYF.

The CDR3 sequence: CASGQASNQPQHF. The CDR3 nucleotides read TGTGCCAGCGGCCAGGCAAGCAATCAGCCCCAGCATTTT. The chain combines TRBV2 with TRBJ1-5; no reliable D call. CDR3 length: 13 amino acids. The V gene lost 8 bases and the J gene lost 1 base, with 9 bases spanning the gap. CDR1 SNHLY and CDR2 FYNNEI come from the germline V gene.

CDR3 loop: CASSQTDRGPYNEQFF. The CDR3 DNA reads as TGCGCCAGCAGCCAAACGGACAGGGGCCCCTACAATGAGCAGTTCTTC. The rearrangement links TRBV4-1 to TRBJ2-1, with 9 bases lining up with TRBD1. The J segment lost 2 bases and the V segment lost 2 bases, leaving 4 bases of the junction unmatched. CDR3 length equals 16 residues. CDR1 and CDR2 from the germline V gene are MGHRA and YSYEKL.

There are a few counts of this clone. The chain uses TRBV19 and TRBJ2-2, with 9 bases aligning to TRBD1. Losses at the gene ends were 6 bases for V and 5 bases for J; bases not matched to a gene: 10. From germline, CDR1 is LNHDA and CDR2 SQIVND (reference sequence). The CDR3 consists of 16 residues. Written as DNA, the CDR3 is TGTGCCAGTAGGAGAACTTGGGACAGGGAGACCGGGGAGCTGTTTTTT. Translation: CASRRTWDRETGELFF.

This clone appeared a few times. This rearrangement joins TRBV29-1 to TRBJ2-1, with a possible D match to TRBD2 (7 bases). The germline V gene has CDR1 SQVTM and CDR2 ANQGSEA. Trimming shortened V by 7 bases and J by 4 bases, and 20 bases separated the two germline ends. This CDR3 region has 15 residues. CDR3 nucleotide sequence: TGCAGCGCCCCGCGGGGGCCCACCCTTTACAATGAGCAGTTCTTC. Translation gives CSAPRGPTLYNEQFF.

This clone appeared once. The CDR3: CASSYRLAGLTDTQYF. CDR3 bases: TGTGCCAGCAGCTACAGACTAGCGGGTCTTACAGATACGCAGTATTTT. The chain couples TRBV5-6 to TRBJ2-3, with 10 bases matching TRBD2. With V trimmed by 3 bases and J by 3 bases, 7 bases remained unmatched. Germline lookup yields CDR1 SGHDT and CDR2 YYEEEE. This CDR3 region has 16 residues.

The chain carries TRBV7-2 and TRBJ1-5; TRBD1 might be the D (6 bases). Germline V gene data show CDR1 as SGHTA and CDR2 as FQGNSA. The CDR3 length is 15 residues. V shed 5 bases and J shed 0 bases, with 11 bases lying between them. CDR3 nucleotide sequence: TGTGCCAGCAGCGACCGACAGGTTAGCAATCAGCCCCAGCATTTT. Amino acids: CASSDRQVSNQPQHF. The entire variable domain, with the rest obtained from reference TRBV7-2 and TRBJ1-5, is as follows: GAGVSQSPSNKVTEKGKDVELRCDPISGHTALYWYRQSLGQGLEFLIYFQGNSAPDKSGLPSDRFSAERTGGSVSTLTIQRTQQEDSAVYLCASSDRQVSNQPQHFGDGTRLSIL.

The CDR3 reads CASSSRRVDGYTF. The CDR3 bases are TGTGCCAGCAGTTCTCGGAGGGTGGACGGCTACACCTTC. This chain uses TRBV9 with TRBJ1-2; D remains ambiguous. The V gene's germline CDR1 is SGDLS and CDR2 YYNGEE. V lost 5 bases to trimming and J lost 8 bases, with 16 bases between them. The CDR3 extends over 13 amino acids.

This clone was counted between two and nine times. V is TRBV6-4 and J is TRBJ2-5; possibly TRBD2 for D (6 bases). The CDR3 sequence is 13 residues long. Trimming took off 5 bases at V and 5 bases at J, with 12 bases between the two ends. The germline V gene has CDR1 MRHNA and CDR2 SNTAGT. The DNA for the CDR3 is TGTGCCAGCAGTATGGACGGAGGGGAGACCCAGTACTTC. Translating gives CASSMDGGETQYF.